The 4 T cell receptor beta chains given below trace back to one sample, sequenced in a study of blood T cell repertoires in COVID-19. Profiling relied on immunoSEQ multiplex PCR, and the TCRdb table lists in-frame clones only, not all of them. The table has 240,000 or so clones, roughly 76% seen once; the top ten hold around 7.5%. The sample consisted of peripheral blood. The origin of the receptors is a woman aged 80 or older with COVID-19, enrolled during active disease.

The gene calls are TRBV13 and TRBJ2-1, with D possibly TRBD2 on 5 matching bases. CDR3 length: 13 residues. Trimming stripped 5 bases from V and 6 bases from J, with 11 bases between. Germline CDR1 PRHDT, CDR2 FYEKMQ (reference sequence). The CDR3 coding sequence is TGTGCCAGCAGCCGGTACGGGGTCAATGAGCAGTTCTTC. Residues: CASSRYGVNEQFF.

This chain joins TRBV4-1 and TRBJ2-7; the match to TRBD1 covers 8 bases. Germline V gives CDR1 MGHRA, CDR2 YSYEKL. This CDR3 comprises 16 residues. V was clipped by 5 bases and J by 4 bases; unmatched bases: 13. This CDR3 is CASSSGEGQGRYEQYF. In DNA, the CDR3 is TGCGCCAGCAGCTCCGGGGAAGGACAGGGACGATACGAGCAGTACTTC.

This rearrangement joins TRBV9 to TRBJ2-2, with 7 bases matching TRBD2. The V segment lost 4 bases and the J segment 7 bases; nucleotides outside the gene matches: 10. Germline CDR1 reads SGDLS; CDR2 reads YYNGEE. The CDR3 runs 15 residues. In DNA, the CDR3 is TGTGCCAGCAGCCCGAGACTAGCTGGGATCGGGGAGCTGTTTTTT. Amino acids: CASSPRLAGIGELFF. The entire variable domain, with the rest obtained from reference TRBV9 and TRBJ2-2, is as follows: DSGVTQTPKHLITATGQRVTLRCSPRSGDLSVYWYQQSLDQGLQFLIQYYNGEERAKGNILERFSAQQFPDLHSELNLSSLELGDSALYFCASSPRLAGIGELFFGEGSRLTVL.

The chain links TRBV2 to TRBJ1-5, with D possibly matching TRBD1 (6 bases). The CDR3 totals 13 residues. Per germline, CDR1 SNHLY and CDR2 FYNNEI. V lost 6 bases to trimming and J lost 6 bases, with 12 bases between them. CDR3 region: CASRIQGTQPQHF. The DNA of the CDR3 is TGTGCCAGCAGGATACAGGGAACTCAGCCCCAGCATTTT.